This T cell receptor beta chain was identified in a study of T cells after yellow fever vaccination. Using its own MiXCR run on the 5' RACE reads, TCRdb lists one record per CDR3 protein. The sample consists of around 320,000 distinct CDR3 sequences, about 10% of them appearing once. Points from the study as a whole: A limited proportion of clonotypes was detected within both the CD4 and CD8 compartments.

In its sample, this clonotype was seen a few times. What it recognizes is unknown. The CDR3 contains 16 residues. Trimming left V 2 bases short and J 4 bases short, with 15 bases between. Germline loops: CDR1 SGHRS, CDR2 YFSETQ. This sequence was found in a man younger than 35 who received the YFV17D yellow fever vaccine. The specimen comprised CD4+ T cells sorted from PBMCs, sampled 45 days after the yellow fever booster vaccination. V and J are TRBV5-1 and TRBJ1-4, with D perhaps TRBD1 (6 bases). In nucleotides, the CDR3 is TGCGCCAGCAGCTTACCGACAGGAGGGGATAATGAAAAACTGTTTTTT. Residues: CASSLPTGGDNEKLFF.